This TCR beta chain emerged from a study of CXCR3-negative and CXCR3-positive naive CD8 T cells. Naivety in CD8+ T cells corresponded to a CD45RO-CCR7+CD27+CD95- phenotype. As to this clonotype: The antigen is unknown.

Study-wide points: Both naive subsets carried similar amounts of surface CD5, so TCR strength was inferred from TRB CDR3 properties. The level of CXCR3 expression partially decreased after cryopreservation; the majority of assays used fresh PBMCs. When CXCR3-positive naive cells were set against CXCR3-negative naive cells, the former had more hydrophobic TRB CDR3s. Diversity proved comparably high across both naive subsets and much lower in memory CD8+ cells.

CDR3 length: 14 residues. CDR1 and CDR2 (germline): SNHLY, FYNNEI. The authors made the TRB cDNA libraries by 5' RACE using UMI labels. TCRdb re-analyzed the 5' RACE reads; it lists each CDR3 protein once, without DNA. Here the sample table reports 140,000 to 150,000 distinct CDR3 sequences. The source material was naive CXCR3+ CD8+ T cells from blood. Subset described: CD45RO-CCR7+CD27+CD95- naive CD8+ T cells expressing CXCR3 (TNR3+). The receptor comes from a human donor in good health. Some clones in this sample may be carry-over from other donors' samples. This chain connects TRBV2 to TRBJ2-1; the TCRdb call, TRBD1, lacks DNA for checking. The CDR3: CASTKAGGNNEQFF.